This T cell receptor (beta chain) was sequenced for a study of OX40 agonist ivuxolimab in advanced cancers. For the study at large: Allowance was made for prior anti-PD-1, anti-PD-L1 or anti-CTLA-4 therapy, and approximately 40% had some. Findings and caveats of the study: At 0.1 to 3.0 mg/kg and by week 6, CD4+ and CD8+ T cells in the blood had expanded clonally.

Note on this clone: Antigen: not known.

Germline CDR1 LNHDA, CDR2 SQIVND (reference sequence). The CDR3 is 15 amino acids. Germline trimming cut 0 bases from V and 4 bases from J; bases unmatched to any gene: 5. TCRdb's table, derived via immunoSEQ multiplex PCR, lists solely in-frame clones and lacks some. Of 50,000 to 70,000 clones in the sample, around four fifths are singletons; the top ten hold 3% to 4.5%. The chain couples TRBV19 to TRBJ2-7; 8 bases match TRBD1. The specimen comprised CD4+ or CD8+ T cells sorted from blood, sampled in a trial of the OX40 agonist ivuxolimab. The source is an adult with an advanced solid tumor such as melanoma, head and neck, liver or kidney cancer. The CDR3 loop is CASSIEGQELYEQYF. The CDR3 nucleotides read TGTGCCAGTAGTATAGAGGGACAGGAGCTTTACGAGCAGTACTTC.